A selection of T cell receptor beta chains follows, all from one sample in a study of human T cells and chemical hapten exposure. TCRdb re-called the 5' RACE reads through MiXCR, storing one row per CDR3 protein. The profile shows 130,000 or so distinct CDR3 sequences, around 4.4% of them singletons. These receptors all come from a female donor in good health. The CDR3 runs from the conserved cysteine through the conserved F or W. A D gene is named only where the DNA matches it firmly. Clone size is shown for a subset of rows, as once, few, many or a class of expanded clone.

clone_size j_call d_call cdr3_length v_call cdr3_aa cdr3_nt
many TRBJ1-2 NA 16 TRBV4-3 CASSQDLSLQGYGYTF TGCGCCAGCAGCCAAGATTTATCGCTGCAGGGCTATGGCTACACCTTC
many TRBJ1-2 NA 15 TRBV28 CASSPRDGRNYGYTF TGTGCCAGCAGTCCCCGGGACGGAAGAAACTATGGCTACACCTTC
many TRBJ1-1 NA 13 TRBV7-9 CASGPTVNTEAFF TGTGCCAGCGGGCCTACAGTGAACACTGAAGCTTTCTTT
few TRBJ2-2 NA 12 TRBV9 CASNLASGELFF TGTGCCAGCAATCTAGCATCCGGGGAGCTGTTTTTT
NA TRBJ2-1 TRBD1 16 TRBV11-3 CASSLGTGWGVDEQLF TGTGCCAGCAGCTTAGGGACAGGGTGGGGGGTCGATGAGCAGTTATTC
many TRBJ1-2 NA 15 TRBV25-1 CASSANLGAAYGYTF TGTGCCAGCAGTGCAAACCTGGGGGCAGCTTATGGCTACACCTTC
many TRBJ2-3 TRBD2 18 TRBV15 CATSRDDVGSGPTDTQYF TGTGCCACCAGCAGAGATGATGTCGGTAGCGGGCCCACAGATACGCAGTATTTT
many TRBJ1-1 NA 10 TRBV18 CASRDAEAFF TGTGCCAGCAGAGACGCAGAAGCTTTCTTT
few TRBJ1-1 NA 14 TRBV5-1 CASSLEARNTEAFF TGCGCCAGCAGCTTGGAGGCACGCAACACTGAAGCTTTCTTT
few TRBJ2-1 TRBD1 14 TRBV29-1 CSVQRGTGYPEQFF TGCAGCGTTCAAAGGGGGACAGGGTACCCTGAGCAGTTCTTC
many TRBJ1-2 TRBD1 14 TRBV9 CASSVGTGHYGYTF TGTGCCAGCAGCGTAGGGACAGGGCATTATGGCTACACCTTC
many TRBJ1-2 NA 12 TRBV12-3/TRBV12-4 CASMGRHYGYTF TGTGCCAGCATGGGTCGGCATTATGGCTACACCTTC
many TRBJ2-7 TRBD1 13 TRBV27 CASSPGTGYEQYF TGTGCCAGCAGTCCCGGGACAGGCTACGAGCAGTACTTC
few TRBJ1-5 TRBD1 15 TRBV5-1 CASSGRDRGHQPQHF TGCGCCAGCAGCGGCCGGGACAGGGGGCATCAGCCCCAGCATTTT
NA TRBJ2-7 TRBD2 16 TRBV7-2 CASSLEGYSGGSEQYF TGTGCCAGCAGCTTAGAGGGTTATAGCGGGGGTTCCGAGCAGTACTTC
many TRBJ2-7 TRBD2 16 TRBV6-2/TRBV6-3 CASSSGLAGRDYEQYF TGTGCCAGCAGTTCGGGACTAGCGGGCCGAGACTACGAGCAGTACTTC
many TRBJ1-2 NA 14 TRBV2 CASSEVSENYGYTF TGTGCCAGCAGTGAAGTTTCGGAAAACTATGGCTACACCTTC
many TRBJ1-5 TRBD1 14 TRBV20-1 CSARVTGGNQPQHF TGCAGTGCTAGAGTGACAGGGGGCAATCAGCCCCAGCATTTT
many TRBJ2-5 NA 13 TRBV20-1 CSASHEGIETQYF TGCAGTGCTAGTCACGAGGGGATAGAGACCCAGTACTTC
NA TRBJ1-3 NA 16 TRBV7-2 CASSLGIGGGGNTIYF TGTGCCAGCAGCTTAGGGATAGGGGGGGGCGGAAACACCATATATTTT
many TRBJ1-5 NA 14 TRBV5-5 CASSGGGFNQPQHF TGTGCCAGCAGCGGAGGAGGATTTAATCAGCCCCAGCATTTT
many TRBJ1-2 NA 14 TRBV12-3/TRBV12-4 CASSPRGRETGYTF TGTGCCAGCAGTCCCCGGGGCAGGGAGACTGGCTACACCTTC
many TRBJ2-7 TRBD2 15 TRBV5-1 CASSISSGGPHEQYF TGCGCCAGCAGCATCTCTAGCGGGGGGCCCCACGAGCAGTACTTC
many TRBJ1-1 TRBD1 14 TRBV20-1 CSARGQGANTEAFF TGCAGTGCTAGGGGACAGGGGGCGAACACTGAAGCTTTCTTT
NA TRBJ2-5 NA 17 TRBV20-1 CSARDRAGVPYQETQYF TGCAGTGCTAGAGATCGGGCCGGGGTCCCGTACCAAGAGACCCAGTACTTC
many TRBJ2-3 NA 15 TRBV27 CASSLFSLSTDTQYF TGTGCCAGCAGTTTATTTTCATTAAGCACAGATACGCAGTATTTT
few TRBJ1-1 NA 11 TRBV29-1 CSVVRTDRAFF TGCAGCGTGGTGAGGACAGATCGAGCTTTCTTT
many TRBJ2-1 NA 14 TRBV15 CATSRKSNRDEQFF TGTGCCACCAGCAGAAAATCCAACCGTGATGAGCAGTTCTTC
many TRBJ2-3 TRBD2 15 TRBV6-2/TRBV6-3 CASSLAGGFTDTQYF TGTGCCAGCAGTTTGGCGGGGGGGTTCACAGATACGCAGTATTTT
many TRBJ2-1 TRBD2 18 TRBV7-8 CASSPSAALAGGNNEQFF TGTGCCAGCAGCCCCTCTGCGGCTCTAGCGGGGGGCAACAATGAGCAGTTCTTC
many TRBJ2-1 NA 16 TRBV3-1 CASSQVWVGAFNEQFF TGTGCCAGCAGCCAAGTTTGGGTGGGGGCTTTTAATGAGCAGTTCTTC
many TRBJ2-3 TRBD1 15 TRBV7-3 CASSLGTDYTDTQYF TGTGCCAGCAGCTTAGGGACAGACTACACAGATACGCAGTATTTT
many TRBJ1-4 NA 16 TRBV27 CASSLSIPATNEKLFF TGTGCCAGCAGTTTAAGTATCCCTGCAACTAATGAAAAACTGTTTTTT
many TRBJ1-6 NA 16 TRBV28 CASSPTGASGKSPLHF TGTGCCAGCAGCCCCACGGGGGCGTCGGGGAAATCACCCCTCCACTTT
many TRBJ1-1 NA 17 TRBV6-6 CASRPISTVMRNTEAFF TGTGCCAGCAGGCCTATTTCTACGGTTATGAGGAACACTGAAGCTTTCTTT
many TRBJ1-1 NA 14 TRBV11-3 CASSLRGTGTEAFF TGTGCCAGCAGCTTACGAGGGACGGGCACTGAAGCTTTCTTT
many TRBJ2-1 NA 13 TRBV5-6 CASSSQGGKKQFF TGTGCCAGCAGCTCGCAGGGAGGTAAGAAGCAGTTCTTC
many TRBJ2-6 NA 14 TRBV24-1 CATSDFSGANVLTF TGTGCCACCAGTGATTTTTCTGGGGCCAACGTCCTGACTTTC
many TRBJ1-3 NA 15 TRBV20-1 CSARDPRGAGNTIYF TGCAGTGCTAGAGATCCCAGGGGAGCGGGAAACACCATATATTTT
many TRBJ2-7 NA 16 TRBV7-6 CASSLAGTRGNYEQYF TGTGCCAGCAGCTTAGCTGGGACAAGGGGGAACTACGAGCAGTACTTC
many TRBJ1-1 NA 14 TRBV5-6 CASSLATGRLKAFF TGTGCCAGCAGCTTGGCCACGGGCCGACTGAAAGCTTTCTTT
many TRBJ1-1 TRBD1 16 TRBV6-5 CASSYWFDRAGTEAFF TGTGCCAGCAGTTACTGGTTTGACAGGGCTGGCACTGAAGCTTTCTTT
many TRBJ2-3 NA 16 TRBV7-9 CASSSRAGQGTDTQYF TGTGCCAGCAGCTCCAGAGCGGGACAGGGCACAGATACGCAGTATTTT
few TRBJ1-2 TRBD1 17 TRBV29-1 CSVEGRGQGTSNYGYTF TGCAGCGTTGAAGGGAGGGGACAGGGGACTAGTAACTATGGCTACACCTTC
many TRBJ1-1 TRBD1 13 TRBV6-1 CASSEAQDRVLGF TGTGCCAGCAGTGAAGCGCAGGACAGGGTCCTGGGATTT
many TRBJ2-1 TRBD1 16 TRBV29-1 CSVIRSGTGGWNEQFF TGCAGCGTTATAAGGTCCGGGACAGGGGGCTGGAATGAGCAGTTCTTC
many TRBJ1-4 NA 15 TRBV20-1 CSARVRGAPHEKLFF TGCAGTGCCCGGGTTCGGGGGGCGCCGCACGAAAAACTGTTTTTT
many TRBJ1-1 NA 12 TRBV27 CASRGGGAEAFF TGTGCCAGCAGGGGGGGGGGGGCTGAAGCTTTCTTT
many TRBJ2-1 NA 14 TRBV10-3 CAIVFSEIYNEQFF TGTGCCATCGTCTTTAGCGAGATCTACAATGAGCAGTTCTTC
many TRBJ2-1 NA 15 TRBV3-1 CASSRQTGLYNEQFF TGTGCCAGCAGCCGCCAAACCGGACTCTACAATGAGCAGTTCTTC
many TRBJ1-5 TRBD1 15 TRBV6-2/TRBV6-3 CASIDRGLDNQPQHF TGTGCCAGCATTGACAGGGGGCTTGACAATCAGCCCCAGCATTTT
many TRBJ1-2 TRBD1 14 TRBV7-2 CASSPTGGYYGYTF TGTGCCAGCAGCCCGACAGGGGGCTACTATGGCTACACCTTC
many TRBJ1-6 TRBD1 14 TRBV28 CASSSGQGEGPLHF TGTGCCAGCAGTTCAGGACAGGGGGAAGGACCCCTCCACTTT
many TRBJ2-7 NA 14 TRBV4-3 CASSLGTSSYEQYF TGCGCCAGCAGCCTAGGGACTTCTTCCTACGAGCAGTACTTC